The 29 T cell receptor beta chains in this list originate from one sample, sequenced in a study of cytomegalovirus exposure and HLA in healthy donors listed by TCRdb under 2017. Library preparation was by the immunoSEQ multiplex PCR assay. For the multiplex PCR, a mixture combining 60 forward primers for TCR Vbeta segments and 13 reverse primers for TCR Jbeta segments was used. As stored in TCRdb, this immuneACCESS dataset retains in-frame rearrangements with V and J assigned. A fraction of the clones does not appear; measured against another copy, unresolved V genes explain less than half of the discrepancy, and the remainder lacks a known reason. For this sample the table gives 95,000 to 110,000 clones, of which approximately 74% were detected only once. The ten largest clones take up 12% to 15% of the sample. The specimen sequenced was PBMCs. These receptor sequences come from a woman aged 40 to 50 in good health and CMV-seropositive.

V and J are TRBV7-9 and TRBJ1-1, with 9 bases that match TRBD1. The CDR3 spans 17 residues. The V gene's germline CDR1 is SEHNR and CDR2 FQNEAQ (reference sequence). The V segment lost 1 base and the J segment 3 bases; nucleotides outside the gene matches: 9. The CDR3 DNA is TGTGCCAGCAGCTTAGACAGGGGGCGATTTTTGGACACTGAAGCTTTCTTT. This gives the protein CASSLDRGRFLDTEAFF.

The rearrangement links TRBV5-8 to TRBJ1-3; tentative D call: TRBD1 (5 bases). The CDR3 spans 13 residues. V lost 1 base, J lost 7 bases, and 9 bases lay in between. Germline CDR1 SGHTS, CDR2 YDEGEE. CDR3: CASSLNGGNTIYF. The CDR3 DNA reads TGTGCCAGCAGCTTGAATGGGGGGAACACCATATATTTT.

This clone occurred a few times. Here the CDR3 DNA reads TGTGCCTATAAGTTAGCGGGCCTGAACACCGGGGAGCTGTTTTTT. Translation: CAYKLAGLNTGELFF. The chain joins TRBV30 to TRBJ2-2; 7 bases agree with TRBD2. Trimming at V came to 7 bases and at J to 1 base, leaving 9 bases not matched to a gene. The germline V gene encodes CDR1 GTSNPN and CDR2 SVGIG (reference sequence). The length of the CDR3 is 15 residues. The entire variable domain, with the rest obtained from reference TRBV30 and TRBJ2-2, is as follows: SQTIHQWPATLVQPVGSPLSLECTVEGTSNPNLYWYRQAAGRGLQLLFYSVGIGQISSEVPQNLSASRPQDRQFILSSKKLLLSDSGFYLCAYKLAGLNTGELFFGEGSRLTVL.

The chain recombines TRBV2 with TRBJ1-1, with 9 bases identical to TRBD1. Germline CDR1 and CDR2: SNHLY and FYNNEI. CDR3 length: 12 residues. V trimming: 6 bases; J trimming: 12 bases; junction bases outside the gene matches: 8. The CDR3 nucleotides read TGTGCCAGCAGCCCACAGGGGGCAAAAACTTTCTTT. Its protein product is CASSPQGAKTFF.

This sequence joins TRBV2 and TRBJ1-2; unclear D gene. The CDR3 has 12 residues. CDR1 and CDR2 (germline): SNHLY, FYNNEI. V was shortened by 0 bases and J by 7 bases, with 6 bases between the two germline ends. This chain's CDR3 is CASSEAPGGYTF. CDR3 sequence (DNA): TGTGCCAGCAGTGAAGCGCCGGGTGGCTACACCTTC.

This sequence joins TRBV6-5 and TRBJ2-5; a possible D gene is TRBD2 (6 bases). The CDR3 extends over 15 amino acids. V was pared by 2 bases and J by 3 bases, with 13 bases between. Germline CDR1 reads MNHEY; CDR2 reads SVGAGI. The DNA for the CDR3 is TGTGCCAGCAGTTACCGGGGGAGGAGCGAAGAGACCCAGTACTTC. Its translation: CASSYRGRSEETQYF.

The genes are TRBV2 and TRBJ1-6; the D gene is possibly TRBD1 (5 bases). Trimming removed 7 bases from V and 9 bases from J, with 22 bases in between. Germline V gene lookup returns CDR1 SNHLY and CDR2 FYNNEI. The CDR3 has 16 amino acids. In nucleotides, the CDR3 is TGTGCCAGCACCTACTTAAACAGGAAGCCCGGTTCACCCCTCCACTTT. Translated: CASTYLNRKPGSPLHF.

The genes are TRBV4-3 and TRBJ1-2; D possibly corresponds to TRBD1 (5 bases). Per germline, CDR1 LGHNA and CDR2 YSLEER. V lost 0 bases and J 0 bases, leaving 14 bases between the germline ends. The CDR3 length is 17 residues. Written as DNA, the CDR3 is TGCGCCAGCAGCCAAGATATGGGCAGGGCATCTAACTATGGCTACACCTTC. Protein product: CASSQDMGRASNYGYTF.

The V gene is TRBV9, the J gene TRBJ1-6, with D possibly TRBD1 on 5 matching bases. The CDR3 has 17 amino acids. CDR1 is SGDLS, CDR2 YYNGEE, per germline. V was trimmed by 0 bases and J by 2 bases, leaving 12 bases between them. CDR3 in DNA: TGTGCCAGCAGCGTAGGAGGTGGGGGGGCCTATAATTCACCCCTCCACTTT. Translating gives CASSVGGGGAYNSPLHF.

The chain combines TRBV6-1 with TRBJ2-1, with 7 bases that match TRBD2. V dropped 4 bases and J dropped 10; count of bases not matched to a gene: 4. The CDR3 spans 12 residues. Germline V CDR1 and CDR2: MNHNS, SASEGT. The DNA of the CDR3 is TGTGCCAGCAGTGCGTCCGGGGGGGAGCAGTTCTTC. Encoded protein: CASSASGGEQFF.

The chain uses TRBV7-9 and TRBJ2-7; D may be TRBD1 (5 bases). The CDR3 consists of 14 residues. Germline CDR1 and CDR2: SEHNR and FQNEAQ (reference sequence). The V end lost 0 bases, the J end lost 5 bases, and 11 bases lay between the germline ends. The CDR3 region has the DNA TGTGCCAGCAGCTTAGCTCAGGGAACCCACGAGCAGTACTTC. Encoded protein: CASSLAQGTHEQYF.

This sequence joins TRBV27 and TRBJ1-2, with TRBD1 as a possible D gene (6 bases). Trimming removed 4 bases at V and 4 bases at J, with 16 bases between. The CDR3 covers 15 residues. The V gene's germline CDR1 is MNHEY and CDR2 SMNVEV (reference sequence). The CDR3 sequence: CASSSNRELGYGYTF. The CDR3 DNA sequence: TGTGCCAGCAGTTCCAACAGGGAGTTGGGCTATGGCTACACCTTC.

The chain combines TRBV28 with TRBJ2-3; D remains ambiguous. This CDR3 comprises 14 residues. CDR1 is MDHEN, CDR2 SYDVKM, per germline. V was cut by 5 bases and J by 0 bases, with 9 bases left in between. The CDR3 protein is CASSPHVSTDTQYF. The CDR3 nucleotides are TGTGCCAGCAGTCCCCATGTGAGCACAGATACGCAGTATTTT.

This clone appeared a few times. This sequence joins TRBV6-5 and TRBJ1-6, with unresolved D. There are 14 residues in the CDR3. V was pared by 4 bases and J by 7 bases, with 11 bases between. Germline assignment: CDR1 MNHEY and CDR2 SVGAGI. This CDR3 reads CASSSRRENSPLHF. CDR3 sequence (DNA): TGTGCCAGCAGTTCCCGGAGGGAAAATTCACCCCTCCACTTT.

This chain joins TRBV15 and TRBJ1-2; D unresolved. The CDR3 is made up of 14 amino acids. Per the germline V gene, CDR1 is LNHNV and CDR2 is YYDKDF (reference sequence). Between the trimmed V and J ends, which lost 1 base and 7 bases, there was a span of 13 bases. The CDR3 DNA reads as TGTGCCACCAGCAGAGTTGGTCGTCACGGTGGCTACACCTTC. Its translation is CATSRVGRHGGYTF.

The rearrangement uses TRBV7-3 and TRBJ2-3; 16 bases are shared with TRBD2. The CDR3 has 14 residues. With 4 bases clipped from V and 11 bases from J, the junction kept 3 bases outside the gene matches. CDR1 SGHTA and CDR2 FQGTGA come from the germline V gene. The CDR3 here is CASSSGTSGGVQYF. CDR3 in DNA: TGTGCCAGCAGCTCCGGGACTAGCGGGGGGGTGCAGTATTTT.

This chain links TRBV2 with TRBJ1-2, with 9 positions matching TRBD1. Germline loops: CDR1 SNHLY, CDR2 FYNNEI. This CDR3 comprises 14 residues. J was trimmed by 4 bases and V by 6 bases; bases with no gene match: 6. CDR3 sequence reads: CASRDRGSAYGYTF. Here the CDR3 DNA reads TGTGCCAGCAGGGACAGGGGTTCCGCCTATGGCTACACCTTC.

Points on this clone: One junction end does not reproduce the germline sequence, and a read error may be involved. The chain has TRBV5-1 and TRBJ1-2; TRBD1 is a possible D gene (6 bases). CDR3 length: 13 amino acids. The V gene's germline CDR1 is SGHRS and CDR2 YFSETQ. CDR3 residues: CASRLDSNYGYTF. The CDR3 DNA sequence: TGCGCCAGCAGGTTGGACAGTAACTATGGCTACACCTTC.

This chain connects TRBV5-4 to TRBJ1-2, with D possibly TRBD1 on 6 matching bases. With 3 bases removed from V and 7 bases from J, the gap between germline ends came to 16 bases. Germline CDR1 reads SGHNT; CDR2 reads YYREEE (reference sequence). The CDR3 totals 14 residues. The CDR3 DNA reads TGTGCCAGCAGCTCGTTCGGGGGGCGGCGTGGCTACACCTTC. Translation: CASSSFGGRRGYTF.

This clone was observed a few times. This chain connects TRBV4-3 to TRBJ2-7; TRBD1 agrees at 10 bases. The CDR3 has 17 residues. Germline CDR1 LGHNA, CDR2 YSLEER. V lost 3 bases, J lost 1 base, and 9 bases stayed unmatched. The CDR3 reads CASSQGDRGLPSYEQYF. The CDR3 nucleotides read TGCGCCAGCAGCCAGGGGGACAGGGGACTTCCTTCCTACGAGCAGTACTTC.

V and J are TRBV4-1 and TRBJ2-3, with TRBD2 matching over 8 bases. Germline V gene data show CDR1 as MGHRA and CDR2 as YSYEKL. This CDR3 has 14 amino acids. After removal of 9 bases from V and 3 bases from J, the junction contained 8 bases not matched to a gene. For the CDR3, the DNA is TGCGCCAGTGTTTCGGGGGGGCCGACAGATACGCAGTATTTT. This translates into CASVSGGPTDTQYF.

J is TRBJ2-5 and V is TRBV6-5; TRBD2 matches 8 bases. Germline loops: CDR1 MNHEY, CDR2 SVGAGI. V trimming: 6 bases; J trimming: 4 bases; junction bases outside the gene matches: 4. This CDR3 region has 13 residues. This CDR3 reads CASRIAGRETQYF. The CDR3 DNA sequence: TGTGCCAGCAGGATAGCGGGGAGAGAGACCCAGTACTTC.

This chain links TRBV7-2 with TRBJ1-6; D is possibly TRBD1 (6 bases). Germline CDR1 is SGHTA and CDR2 is FQGNSA. The ends were cut back, 4 bases at V and 10 bases at J, with 14 bases in the middle. CDR3 length: 14 amino acids. CDR3 in DNA: TGTGCCAGCAGCTACCTTCAGGGGTACTCACCCCTCCACTTT. Protein: CASSYLQGYSPLHF.

The J gene is TRBJ2-3, the V gene TRBV6-5, with 10 bases that match TRBD1. The CDR3 has 15 residues. Germline V gives CDR1 MNHEY, CDR2 SVGAGI. J was trimmed by 5 bases and V by 7 bases; bases with no gene match: 9. CDR3 in amino acids: CASNSAGTGEDTQYF. CDR3 DNA: TGTGCCAGCAACTCGGCCGGGACAGGGGAAGATACGCAGTATTTT.

The J gene is TRBJ1-1, the V gene TRBV5-1; 9 bases map to TRBD1. The junction had 1 base not matched to a gene; V was cut back by 4 bases and J by 3 bases. This CDR3 region has 13 residues. Germline CDR1 is SGHRS and CDR2 is YFSETQ. The CDR3 protein is CASSRDRDTEAFF. The DNA for the CDR3 is TGCGCCAGCAGCCGGGACAGGGACACTGAAGCTTTCTTT. Using reference TRBV5-1 and TRBJ1-1 for the parts outside the CDR3, the full variable domain is KAGVTQTPRYLIKTRGQQVTLSCSPISGHRSVSWYQQTPGQGLQFLFEYFSETQRNKGNFPGRFSGRQFSNSRSEMNVSTLELGDSALYLCASSRDRDTEAFFGQGTRLTVV.

The chain has TRBV7-8 and TRBJ1-5; 7 bases agree with TRBD1. The CDR3 covers 15 residues. The germline V gene encodes CDR1 SGHVS and CDR2 FQNEAQ. Trimming took 3 bases from V and 5 from J; bases not matched to a gene: 7. CDR3 sequence reads: CASSLGRQGHQPQHF. Written as DNA, the CDR3 is TGTGCCAGCAGCTTGGGACGACAGGGTCATCAGCCCCAGCATTTT.

The CDR3 DNA reads as TGTGCCAGCAGTCTAGGACAGGACACTGAAGCTTTCTTT. As protein: CASSLGQDTEAFF. This chain uses TRBV2 with TRBJ1-1, with 7 bases fitting TRBD1. Germline V gene data show CDR1 as SNHLY and CDR2 as FYNNEI. The CDR3 has 13 residues. The ends lost 5 bases at V and 3 bases at J; junction bases unmatched: 3.

This chain links TRBV6-5 with TRBJ1-5, with a possible D match to TRBD1 (6 bases). Germline assignment: CDR1 MNHEY and CDR2 SVGAGI. The CDR3 extends over 15 amino acids. The V gene lost 6 bases and the J gene lost 5 bases, with 17 bases spanning the gap. The DNA of the CDR3 is TGTGCCAGCAGCTCCGTTGCGGCAGGGGATCAGCCCCAGCATTTT. Its translation is CASSSVAAGDQPQHF.

V usage is TRBV5-1 and J usage is TRBJ1-2; unclear D gene. This CDR3 has 13 amino acids. In germline, CDR1 is SGHRS, CDR2 YFSETQ. The V end was cut by 3 bases, the J end by 4 bases, with 10 bases between. The CDR3 region has the DNA TGCGCCAGCAGCTCGCCTGAGATCTATGGCTACACCTTC. Its translation: CASSSPEIYGYTF.